The source of this T cell receptor (beta chain) is a study of beta chain features in type 1 diabetes. Study observations and caveats: In all four CD4+ subsets, TCRB CDR3 length was significantly, moderately reduced in type 1 diabetes. Since sequencing was performed on cDNA, cells with high TCR expression could be over-represented.

Deletions cut 5 bases from V and 0 bases from J, with 4 bases between. CDR3 length equals 11 residues. Germline CDR1 reads DFQATT; CDR2 reads SNEGSKA (reference sequence). Sorted populations all exceeded 95% purity. All of the isolated RNA was reverse transcribed, so expressed TCRB transcripts were sequenced. Read totals for stem cell-like memory T cell samples averaged about 1 million. Profiling relied on immunoSEQ multiplex PCR, and the TCRdb table lists in-frame clones only, not all of them. The sample records some 16,000 clones, approximately 76% being singletons. In regard to this clone: As yet, its antigen is unknown.

The source material was stem cell memory CD4+ T cells from blood. This sequence joins TRBV20-1 and TRBJ1-1; no definite D call. The receptor's source is a woman under 30 with type 1 diabetes. CDR3 sequence (DNA): TGCAGTGCTTACATGAACACTGAAGCTTTCTTT. It encodes CSAYMNTEAFF.